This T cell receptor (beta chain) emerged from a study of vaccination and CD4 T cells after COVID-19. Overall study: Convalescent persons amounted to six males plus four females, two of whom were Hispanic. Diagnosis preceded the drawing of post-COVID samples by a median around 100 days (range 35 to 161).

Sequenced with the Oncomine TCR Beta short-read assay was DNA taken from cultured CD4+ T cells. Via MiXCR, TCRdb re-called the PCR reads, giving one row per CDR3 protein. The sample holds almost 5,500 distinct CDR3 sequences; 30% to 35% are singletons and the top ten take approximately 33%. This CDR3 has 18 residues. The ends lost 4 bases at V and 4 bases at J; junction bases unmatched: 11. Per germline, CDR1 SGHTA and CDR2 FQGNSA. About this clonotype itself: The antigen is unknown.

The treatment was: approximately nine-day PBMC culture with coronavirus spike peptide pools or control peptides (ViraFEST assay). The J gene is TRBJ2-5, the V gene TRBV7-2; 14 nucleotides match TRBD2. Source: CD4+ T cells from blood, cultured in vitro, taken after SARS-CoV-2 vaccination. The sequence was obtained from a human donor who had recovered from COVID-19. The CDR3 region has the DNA TGTGCCAGCAGCTCCAGAAGCGGGACTAGCGGGGGACGAGAGACCCAGTACTTC. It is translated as CASSSRSGTSGGRETQYF. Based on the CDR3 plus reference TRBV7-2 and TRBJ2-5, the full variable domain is GAGVSQSPSNKVTEKGKDVELRCDPISGHTALYWYRQSLGQGLEFLIYFQGNSAPDKSGLPSDRFSAERTGGSVSTLTIQRTQQEDSAVYLCASSSRSGTSGGRETQYFGPGTRLLVL.